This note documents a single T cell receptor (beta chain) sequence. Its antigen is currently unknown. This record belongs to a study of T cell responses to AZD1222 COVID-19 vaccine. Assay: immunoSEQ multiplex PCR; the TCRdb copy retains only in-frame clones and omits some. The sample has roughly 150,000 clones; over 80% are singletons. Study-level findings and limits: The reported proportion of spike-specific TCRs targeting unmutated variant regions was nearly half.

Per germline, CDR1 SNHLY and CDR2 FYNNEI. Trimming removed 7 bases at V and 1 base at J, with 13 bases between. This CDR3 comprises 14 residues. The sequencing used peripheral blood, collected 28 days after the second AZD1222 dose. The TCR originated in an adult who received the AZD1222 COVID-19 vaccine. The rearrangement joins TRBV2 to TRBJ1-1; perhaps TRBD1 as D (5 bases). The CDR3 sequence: CASKAGLGNTEAFF. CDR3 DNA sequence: TGTGCCAGCAAGGCAGGGTTGGGGAACACTGAAGCTTTCTTT.